These 29 T cell receptor beta chains were all obtained from the same sample, sequenced in a study of blood T cell repertoires in COVID-19. Clones were read by immunoSEQ multiplex PCR, and TCRdb kept only the in-frame ones, dropping some. The table records 150,000 to 200,000 clones, 70% to 90% of them present only once. Sequenced sample: peripheral blood. The receptors come from a man aged 70 or older with active or convalescent COVID-19.

The CDR3 DNA reads TGCGCCAGCAGCCAAGGGGCCCCGTGGGGCTACACCTTC. As protein: CASSQGAPWGYTF. This chain joins TRBV4-1 and TRBJ1-2, with D hard to call. V dropped 1 base and J dropped 8 bases, with 11 bases sitting between them. Looked up from germline, CDR1 is MGHRA and CDR2 is YSYEKL. The CDR3 length is 13 residues.

This chain uses TRBV28 with TRBJ2-7; 7 nucleotides line up with TRBD2. CDR1 is MDHEN, CDR2 SYDVKM, per germline. Trimming cost V 8 bases and J 4 bases; bases outside gene matches: 11. The CDR3 has 14 amino acids. The CDR3 DNA sequence: TGTGCCAGCGGTCCCGGGACTACTCGGTACGAGCAGTACTTC. This codes for CASGPGTTRYEQYF.

The V and J genes are TRBV7-9 and TRBJ1-1; D might be TRBD1 (6 bases). V lost 5 bases and J 2 bases, leaving 21 bases between the germline ends. There are 17 residues in the CDR3. CDR1 and CDR2 (germline): SEHNR, FQNEAQ (reference sequence). The CDR3 DNA is TGTGCCAGCAGCATCTCCAAAAGGACAGTCAGAAACACTGAAGCTTTCTTT. It codes for CASSISKRTVRNTEAFF.

The rearrangement links TRBV18 to TRBJ2-1, with D possibly matching TRBD2 (6 bases). The germline gives CDR1 KGHSH, CDR2 LQKENI. The V end lost 1 base, the J end lost 7 bases, and 11 bases lay between the germline ends. This CDR3 contains 14 residues. CDR3: CASSPRGGPNEQFF. Written as DNA, the CDR3 is TGTGCCAGCTCACCACGAGGAGGGCCAAATGAGCAGTTCTTC.

This sequence joins TRBV6-5 and TRBJ1-3; D is perhaps TRBD1 (6 bases). Germline values: CDR1 MNHEY, CDR2 SVGAGI. The CDR3 runs to 14 residues. V lost 4 bases to trimming and J lost 2 bases, with 9 bases between them. CDR3 in amino acids: CASSFRTAGNTIYF. Written as DNA, the CDR3 is TGTGCCAGCAGTTTCCGGACAGCTGGAAACACCATATATTTT.

The rearrangement joins TRBV2 to TRBJ1-2, with TRBD1 identical over 12 bases. The germline V gene encodes CDR1 SNHLY and CDR2 FYNNEI. J was trimmed by 4 bases and V by 7 bases; bases with no gene match: 4. The CDR3 covers 14 residues. The CDR3, as DNA: TGTGCCAGCATCCGGGACAGGGGGCCCTATGGCTACACCTTC. This gives the protein CASIRDRGPYGYTF. Filled out from reference TRBV2 and TRBJ1-2, the complete variable domain reads EPEVTQTPSHQVTQMGQEVILRCVPISNHLYFYWYRQILGQKVEFLVSFYNNEISEKSEIFDDQFSVERPDGSNFTLKIRSTKLEDSAMYFCASIRDRGPYGYTFGSGTRLTVV.

The V gene is TRBV7-9, the J gene TRBJ2-7, with D perhaps matching TRBD1 (6 bases). There are 15 residues in the CDR3. Trimming pared 5 bases from V and 3 bases from J, leaving 17 bases between. The germline V gene has CDR1 SEHNR and CDR2 FQNEAQ (reference sequence). This chain's CDR3 is CASSPGQEGLYEQYF. The DNA of the CDR3 is TGTGCCAGCAGCCCGGGACAAGAAGGGCTCTACGAGCAGTACTTC.

CDR3 DNA sequence: TGTGCCGCACAGACCGTTAGCTCCTACGAGCAGTACTTC. Protein sequence: CAAQTVSSYEQYF. The rearrangement links TRBV7-9 to TRBJ2-7; unclear D gene. V was clipped by 11 bases and J by 0 bases, with 14 bases between them. CDR1 is SEHNR, CDR2 FQNEAQ, per germline (reference sequence). This CDR3 spans 13 amino acids.

The chain carries TRBV29-1 and TRBJ2-7; D is possibly TRBD2 (6 bases). The length of the CDR3 is 13 residues. V dropped 6 bases and J dropped 4 bases, with 16 bases sitting between them. The germline V gene encodes CDR1 SQVTM and CDR2 ANQGSEA. The CDR3 is CSVSTGTVYEQYF. The CDR3 DNA is TGCAGCGTCTCCACCGGGACTGTTTACGAGCAGTACTTC.

A note on this clone: At one end the junction does not follow the germline gene, possibly because of a read error. V is TRBV19 and J is TRBJ1-2; D is unresolved. CDR1 is LNHDA, CDR2 SQIVND, per germline (reference sequence). The CDR3 sequence is 12 residues long. The CDR3 loop reads CASSSANYRYTF. The CDR3, as DNA: TGTGCCAGTAGTTCCGCGAACTATCGCTACACCTTC.

This chain connects TRBV6-2 or TRBV6-3 to TRBJ1-5; 7 bases fit TRBD1. The CDR3 spans 18 residues. The V gene's germline CDR1 is MNHEY and CDR2 SVGEGT. With 0 bases clipped from V and 0 bases from J, the junction kept 8 bases outside the gene matches. In DNA, the CDR3 is TGTGCCAGCAGTTACTCACCGGGACAGTTCCTTAGCAATCAGCCCCAGCATTTT. Protein sequence: CASSYSPGQFLSNQPQHF.

The chain employs TRBV19 and TRBJ2-3; 8 bases are shared with TRBD1. CDR3 size: 14 residues. V shed 5 bases and J 3 bases; nucleotides not matched to a gene: 4. Germline V gives CDR1 LNHDA, CDR2 SQIVND (reference sequence). The CDR3 here is CASSSRGRTDTQYF. CDR3 DNA sequence: TGTGCCAGTAGTTCCAGGGGGCGTACAGATACGCAGTATTTT.

The V call is TRBV27, the J call TRBJ2-7, with a weak D call TRBD1 (5 bases). V was cut by 2 bases and J by 2 bases, with 13 bases left in between. The CDR3 contains 15 residues. The germline CDR1 and CDR2 sequences are MNHEY and SMNVEV (reference sequence). Here the CDR3 reads CASSLGQGGTYEQYF. Here the CDR3 DNA reads TGTGCCAGCAGTTTAGGGCAGGGTGGGACCTACGAGCAGTACTTC.

V is TRBV5-1 and J is TRBJ1-1; 8 bases match TRBD1. The V gene's germline CDR1 is SGHRS and CDR2 YFSETQ. The CDR3 spans 15 residues. Trimming cost V 5 bases and J 4 bases; bases outside gene matches: 10. Written as DNA, the CDR3 is TGCGCCAGCAGGGATCCCGGACAGGGCGGCACTGAAGCTTTCTTT. Amino acid sequence: CASRDPGQGGTEAFF.

This clone came up a few times. The J gene is TRBJ2-2, the V gene TRBV5-4, with a weak D call TRBD2 (6 bases). CDR1 is SGHNT and CDR2 is YYREEE in the germline V gene (reference sequence). The length of the CDR3 is 12 residues. The V end lost 7 bases, the J end lost 6 bases, and 10 bases lay between the germline ends. The CDR3 sequence is CASFGEAGELFF. CDR3 nucleotide sequence: TGTGCCAGCTTCGGGGAGGCCGGGGAGCTGTTTTTT.

This chain uses TRBV28 with TRBJ1-2; D not certain. Germline V gene data show CDR1 as MDHEN and CDR2 as SYDVKM. V was trimmed by 3 bases and J by 3 bases, leaving 17 bases between them. CDR3 length: 16 residues. The CDR3 DNA reads as TGTGCCAGCAGTTTTCTCCTAGGTGGCAGCCACTATGGCTACACCTTC. The encoded protein is CASSFLLGGSHYGYTF.

The rearrangement uses TRBV6-6 and TRBJ2-7; 7 bases align to TRBD2. The CDR3 extends over 14 amino acids. The germline V gene has CDR1 MNHNY and CDR2 SVGAGI (reference sequence). Unmatched junction bases numbered 5, after V lost 2 bases and J lost 4 bases. The CDR3 DNA sequence: TGTGCCAGCAGTTACCCGGGGGGAATGTACGAGCAGTACTTC. Translating gives CASSYPGGMYEQYF.

J is TRBJ2-7 and V is TRBV5-5; D possibly corresponds to TRBD2 (6 bases). The CDR3 loop spans 16 amino acids. V was shortened by 2 bases and J by 2 bases, with 17 bases between the two germline ends. CDR1 is SGHKS and CDR2 is YYEKEE in the germline V gene (reference sequence). The CDR3 DNA is TGTGCCAGCAGCTTCGGATTGGCAGGACTACCCTACGAGCAGTACTTC. The encoded protein is CASSFGLAGLPYEQYF.

The chain carries TRBV28 and TRBJ1-2; D not resolved. The CDR3 extends over 13 amino acids. Germline V gene lookup returns CDR1 MDHEN and CDR2 SYDVKM. The ends were cut back, 6 bases at V and 3 bases at J, with 11 bases in the middle. The CDR3 reads CASRYKGDYGYTF. DNA of the CDR3: TGTGCCAGCAGATACAAGGGAGACTATGGCTACACCTTC.

As regards this clone: Additional DNA sequences in this sample encode the identical CDR3. J is TRBJ1-2 and V is TRBV20-1; D perhaps matches TRBD1 (5 bases). V was cut by 1 base and J by 5 bases, with 5 bases left in between. The CDR3 consists of 11 residues. The germline gives CDR1 DFQATT, CDR2 SNEGSKA (reference sequence). CDR3 loop: CSARGQYGYTF. The CDR3 DNA sequence: TGCAGTGCTAGAGGACAGTATGGCTACACCTTC.

The chain combines TRBV18 with TRBJ2-7, with 7 bases matching TRBD1. V lost 0 bases, J lost 0 bases, and 5 bases stayed unmatched. CDR3 size: 16 residues. CDR1 KGHSH and CDR2 LQKENI come from the germline V gene. The CDR3 sequence: CASSPPNRGDSYEQYF. In DNA form, the CDR3 reads TGTGCCAGCTCACCACCCAACAGGGGTGACTCCTACGAGCAGTACTTC.

The table lists this clone with a count of one. This chain joins TRBV28 and TRBJ1-5; 9 bases are shared with TRBD1. The CDR3 totals 14 residues. J was trimmed by 5 bases and V by 6 bases; bases with no gene match: 5. Germline CDR1 is MDHEN and CDR2 is SYDVKM. The DNA of the CDR3 is TGTGCCAGCAGCTGGACAGGGGCCGATCAGCCCCAGCATTTT. This sequence encodes CASSWTGADQPQHF.

This sequence joins TRBV7-2 and TRBJ1-4, with D possibly being TRBD1 (5 bases). Deletions cut 1 base from V and 15 bases from J, with 18 bases between. Germline CDR1 reads SGHTA; CDR2 reads FQGNSA. This CDR3 comprises 14 residues. The CDR3 DNA reads TGTGCCAGCAGCTTAGAGGGGTTTATCGGCCTAATGTTTTTT. Its translation is CASSLEGFIGLMFF.

This rearrangement joins TRBV14 to TRBJ2-7; D perhaps matches TRBD2 (5 bases). The CDR3 sequence is 14 residues long. Germline CDR1 SGHDN, CDR2 FVKESK. The ends were cut back, 2 bases at V and 4 bases at J, with 12 bases in the middle. The CDR3 loop is CASSQKPSSYEQYF. The DNA of the CDR3 is TGTGCCAGCAGCCAAAAGCCTAGCTCTTACGAGCAGTACTTC. Complete variable domain (other parts from reference TRBV14 and TRBJ2-7): EAGVTQFPSHSVIEKGQTVTLRCDPISGHDNLYWYRRVMGKEIKFLLHFVKESKQDESGMPNNRFLAERTGGTYSTLKVQPAELEDSGVYFCASSQKPSSYEQYFGPGTRLTVT.

The J gene is TRBJ1-5, the V gene TRBV7-2; TRBD1 is a possible D gene (5 bases). The CDR3 sequence is 13 residues long. Germline lookup yields CDR1 SGHTA and CDR2 FQGNSA. The V end lost 3 bases, the J end lost 5 bases, and 8 bases lay between the germline ends. The CDR3: CASSLQQDQPQHF. CDR3 DNA: TGTGCCAGCAGCTTGCAACAGGATCAGCCCCAGCATTTT.

J is TRBJ2-1 and V is TRBV7-9; D is unresolved. Germline V gene data show CDR1 as SEHNR and CDR2 as FQNEAQ (reference sequence). The CDR3 is made up of 15 amino acids. V was pared by 0 bases and J by 2 bases, with 8 bases between. The CDR3 DNA is TGTGCCAGCAGCTTAGCGGCAGGAACCTACAATGAGCAGTTCTTC. It codes for CASSLAAGTYNEQFF.

This clone was counted only a few times. The genes are TRBV5-1 and TRBJ1-4; 8 nucleotides line up with TRBD1. This CDR3 is built from 16 residues. In germline, CDR1 is SGHRS, CDR2 YFSETQ. J gave up 12 bases and V 3 bases, and 16 bases lay outside the gene matches. The CDR3 DNA reads as TGCGCCAGCAGCTACGATTCGTCCCGGGACAGGTTTGAACTGTTTTTT. It specifies CASSYDSSRDRFELFF.

This sequence joins TRBV6-5 and TRBJ2-7; TRBD1 might be the D (6 bases). CDR3 length: 14 residues. V was trimmed by 5 bases and J by 1 base, leaving 12 bases between them. CDR1 and CDR2 (germline): MNHEY, SVGAGI. The CDR3 is CASSRQVYSYEQYF. CDR3 DNA: TGTGCCAGCAGTAGACAGGTCTATTCCTACGAGCAGTACTTC.

This chain links TRBV29-1 with TRBJ1-1; TRBD1 agrees at 9 bases. CDR1 is SQVTM and CDR2 is ANQGSEA in the germline V gene. The CDR3 totals 13 residues. The junction had 7 bases not matched to a gene; V was cut back by 7 bases and J by 4 bases. The CDR3: CSAQGAGSTEAFF. CDR3 DNA: TGCAGCGCACAGGGGGCCGGGAGCACTGAAGCTTTCTTT.